This TCR beta chain stems from a study of OX40 agonist ivuxolimab in advanced cancers. Looking at the study overall: Having had anti-PD-1, anti-PD-L1 or anti-CTLA-4 therapy before was allowed, and about 42% had some.

The protocol was immunoSEQ multiplex PCR, while the TCRdb copy is restricted to in-frame clones and leaves out a portion. The sample lists more than 45,000 clones; around nine tenths were seen once. The CDR3 sequence is 16 residues long. Germline V CDR1 and CDR2: SGDLS, YYNGEE. The junction had 6 bases not matched to a gene; V was cut back by 0 bases and J by 1 base. The table lists this clone with a count of one. The antigen is unknown. The study's findings and limits: Circulating CD4+ and CD8+ T cells showed clonal expansion by week 6 at 0.1 to 3.0 mg/kg.

V usage is TRBV9 and J usage is TRBJ2-5; TRBD2 aligns across 7 bases. This receptor was taken from an adult with an advanced solid tumor such as melanoma, head and neck, liver or kidney cancer. Sequences were derived from CD4+ or CD8+ T cells sorted from blood, sampled in a trial of the OX40 agonist ivuxolimab. The CDR3 coding sequence is TGTGCCAGCAGCGTAGGGGGCGGGGGTCTCCAAGAGACCCAGTACTTC. Its translation: CASSVGGGGLQETQYF. Full variable domain (remainder filled in from reference TRBV9 and TRBJ2-5): DSGVTQTPKHLITATGQRVTLRCSPRSGDLSVYWYQQSLDQGLQFLIQYYNGEERAKGNILERFSAQQFPDLHSELNLSSLELGDSALYFCASSVGGGGLQETQYFGPGTRLLVL.